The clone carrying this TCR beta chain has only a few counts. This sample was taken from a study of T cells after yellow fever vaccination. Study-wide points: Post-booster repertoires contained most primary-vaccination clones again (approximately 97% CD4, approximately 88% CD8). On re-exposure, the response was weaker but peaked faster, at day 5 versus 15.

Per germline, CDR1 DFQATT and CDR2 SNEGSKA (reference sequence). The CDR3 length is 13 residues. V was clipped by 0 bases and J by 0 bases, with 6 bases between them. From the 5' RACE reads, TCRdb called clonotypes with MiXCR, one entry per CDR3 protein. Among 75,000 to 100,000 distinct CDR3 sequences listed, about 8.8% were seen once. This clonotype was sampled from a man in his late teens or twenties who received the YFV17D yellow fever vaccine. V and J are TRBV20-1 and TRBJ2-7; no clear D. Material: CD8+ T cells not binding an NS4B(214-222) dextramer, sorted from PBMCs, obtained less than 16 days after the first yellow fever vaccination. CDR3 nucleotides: TGCAGTGCTAGAGATATTAGCTCCTACGAGCAGTACGTC. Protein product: CSARDISSYEQYV.